This T cell receptor beta chain comes out of a study of blood T cell repertoires in COVID-19. Clones were read by immunoSEQ multiplex PCR, and TCRdb kept only the in-frame ones, dropping some. The data hold almost 95,000 clones, with around nine tenths observed a single time. The germline V gene has CDR1 SGHRS and CDR2 YFSETQ. The V segment lost 0 bases and the J segment 4 bases; nucleotides outside the gene matches: 3. This CDR3 is built from 16 residues. The receptor's source is a woman aged 55-70 years with COVID-19, enrolled during active disease. Sequenced sample: peripheral blood. The V call is TRBV5-1, the J call TRBJ2-2, with 10 bases identical to TRBD1. In DNA, the CDR3 is TGCGCCAGCAGCTTGGTCGGACAGGGGGTCACCGGGGAGCTGTTTTTT. As protein: CASSLVGQGVTGELFF. Full variable domain (remainder filled in from reference TRBV5-1 and TRBJ2-2): KAGVTQTPRYLIKTRGQQVTLSCSPISGHRSVSWYQQTPGQGLQFLFEYFSETQRNKGNFPGRFSGRQFSNSRSEMNVSTLELGDSALYLCASSLVGQGVTGELFFGEGSRLTVL.